The clone carrying this T cell receptor beta chain was recorded many times. Its antigen is currently unknown. The CDR3 has 13 residues. V dropped 7 bases and J dropped 3 bases, with 12 bases sitting between them. Per germline, CDR1 MNHEY and CDR2 SMNVEV (reference sequence). The data originate from a study of regulatory T cells in long-lasting Graves disease. Study conclusions and caveats: Not thyroid tissue but only peripheral blood was studied. Persistent cases favored TRBV28, TRBJ1-2 and TRBJ2-5.

Noted time point: persistent/refractory GD, antithyroid drugs over 5 years with positive TRAb. PBMC-extracted RNA yielded the TCR library. Investigators prepared the TCR beta libraries by applying iRepertoire HTBI primers and Arm-PCR of CDR3 regions. TCRdb itself ran the multiplex PCR reads through MiXCR, one entry per CDR3 protein. This sample has 400,000 to 600,000 distinct CDR3 sequences, with 20% to 25% found just once. V and J are TRBV27 and TRBJ1-2; perhaps TRBD1 as D (5 bases). The clonotype was recovered from a female donor with Graves disease. Sequences were derived from peripheral blood mononuclear cells (PBMCs), sampled when the disease was refractory, from a patient treated with antithyroid drugs. The CDR3 sequence is CASMPGLYYGYTF. As DNA, the CDR3 is TGTGCCAGCATGCCGGGGCTCTACTATGGCTACACCTTC.